These 14 T cell receptor beta chains share one sample of origin, sequenced in a study of response to subunit inactivated influenza vaccine listed by TCRdb under 2018. Receptor amplification or capture employed RT-PCR. TCRdb shows the sequencer as Illumina HiSeq 2500. Clones were called with MiXCR by TCRdb after fastp trimmed the public reads at Q25, and only in-frame beta chains were retained. For every CDR3 protein sequence, its rows merge into one entry that carries the most common genes and DNA. The sample table contains fewer than 350,000 distinct CDR3 sequences; only one count was recorded for about a fifth of them. The ten largest clonotypes hold roughly a tenth of the sample. The sequencing here drew on PBMCs from blood, taken about 20 months after vaccination. The receptors were sampled from a man aged 50 to 75 who received an inactivated influenza vaccine. Donor details come from another sample of the same person, matched by shared clones.

This chain connects TRBV23-1 to TRBJ2-3; maybe TRBD1 (5 bases). TRBV23-1 belongs to the ORF category, with a function that is uncertain. The CDR3 sequence is 18 residues long. Trimming removed 5 bases at V and 7 bases at J, with 28 bases between. The CDR3, as DNA: TGCGCCAGCAGTGTTAGGGGCGCGTACGAGTTGCCCCAAAATACGCAGTATTTT. Translation: CASSVRGAYELPQNTQYF.

This clonotype has ten or more counts. The chain has TRBV12-3 or TRBV12-4 and TRBJ1-4; D uncertain. CDR3 length: 13 residues. V shed 3 bases and J shed 8 bases, with 10 bases lying between them. CDR3 in DNA: TGTGCCAGCAGTTTCTTCGGGGAGGAAAAACTGTTTTTT. Translation gives CASSFFGEEKLFF.

The sample holds a few counts of this clonotype. The V gene is TRBV5-1, the J gene TRBJ1-2; 9 bases match TRBD1. V was pared by 0 bases and J by 8 bases, with 5 bases of the junction left unmatched. This CDR3 region has 14 residues. CDR1 SGHRS and CDR2 YFSETQ come from the germline V gene. The CDR3 sequence is CASSLEQGARGYTF. The CDR3 coding sequence is TGCGCCAGCAGCTTGGAACAGGGGGCGCGGGGCTACACCTTC.

The sample holds a few counts of this clonotype. The chain is built from TRBV4-2 and TRBJ1-4; D is perhaps TRBD1 (6 bases). V lost 3 bases to trimming and J lost 5 bases, with 22 bases between them. Looked up from germline, CDR1 is LGHNA and CDR2 is YNFKEQ. The CDR3 spans 18 residues. DNA of the CDR3: TGTGCCAGCAGCCACATCGGACAGTCTCGGAGGGGAAATGAAAAACTGTTTTTT. It codes for CASSHIGQSRRGNEKLFF.

This clonotype was picked up a small number of times. The chain couples TRBV4-3 to TRBJ1-5; no definite D call. V lost 0 bases and J lost 4, with 10 bases in between. Germline-derived CDR1 and CDR2 are LGHNA and YSLEER. This CDR3 is built from 15 residues. DNA for the CDR3: TGCGCCAGCAGCCAAGAATTCCGGGGAAATCAGCCCCAGCATTTT. Translation: CASSQEFRGNQPQHF.

The chain employs TRBV9 and TRBJ2-1; D remains unclear. This CDR3 is 13 amino acids long. V lost 0 bases to trimming and J lost 7 bases, with 8 bases between them. Germline assignment: CDR1 SGDLS and CDR2 YYNGEE. The CDR3 sequence is CASSVARSNEQFF. The CDR3, as DNA: TGTGCCAGCAGCGTAGCCAGAAGTAATGAGCAGTTCTTC.

In its sample, this clonotype was seen many times. V usage is TRBV12-3 or TRBV12-4 and J usage is TRBJ1-6; the D gene is possibly TRBD1 (5 bases). Trimming took 4 bases from V and 9 from J, leaving 16 bases between them. The CDR3 runs 15 residues. The CDR3 DNA sequence: TGTGCCAGCAGTTCAATAGACAGTGGCACTTCACCCCTCCACTTT. It translates to CASSSIDSGTSPLHF.

This clonotype was observed a handful of times. The chain recombines TRBV20-1 with TRBJ2-4, with TRBD1 matching 7 bases. CDR3 length equals 14 residues. V was pared by 0 bases and J by 6 bases, with 5 bases of the junction left unmatched. The germline V gene has CDR1 DFQATT and CDR2 SNEGSKA (reference sequence). This CDR3 reads CSARDQTGRNIQYF. CDR3 bases: TGCAGTGCTAGAGATCAGACAGGGAGAAACATTCAGTACTTC.

This clonotype came up a few times. V and J are TRBV4-3 and TRBJ1-1, with D unresolved. The V and J ends lost 4 bases and 3 bases respectively, with 15 bases between them. The germline CDR1 and CDR2 sequences are LGHNA and YSLEER. The CDR3 consists of 15 residues. The CDR3 nucleotides are TGCGCCAGCAGCCCCGACGCGGCAGCCGACACTGAAGCTTTCTTT. Protein: CASSPDAAADTEAFF.

The genes are TRBV6-5 and TRBJ2-5, with D possibly TRBD1 on 6 matching bases. From germline, CDR1 is MNHEY and CDR2 SVGAGI. This CDR3 comprises 11 residues. V lost 6 bases and J 13 bases, leaving 15 bases between the germline ends. For the CDR3, the DNA is TGTGCCAGCAGCAATGGACAGAACCTGTACTTC. Protein sequence: CASSNGQNLYF.

This clonotype was recorded a few times. The chain couples TRBV6-2 or TRBV6-3 to TRBJ2-7; 7 bases agree with TRBD1. This CDR3 region has 14 residues. V dropped 5 bases and J dropped 5; count of bases not matched to a gene: 9. Germline V lookup: CDR1 MNHEY, CDR2 SVGEGT. In DNA form, the CDR3 reads TGTGCCAGCAGTCAGAGAAACAGGGGTAACGAGCAGTACTTC. Protein product: CASSQRNRGNEQYF.

This chain links TRBV11-2 with TRBJ2-3; D is undetermined. Germline assignment: CDR1 SGHAT and CDR2 FQNNGV. CDR3 length equals 16 residues. V lost 1 base to trimming and J lost 0 bases, with 11 bases between them. CDR3 sequence reads: CASSLGVSPSTDTQYF. The CDR3 region has the DNA TGTGCCAGCAGCTTAGGCGTCAGTCCTAGCACAGATACGCAGTATTTT.

This clonotype has a count of ten or more. V gene TRBV6-1 combines with J gene TRBJ1-5, with a possible D match to TRBD1 (5 bases). This CDR3 region has 14 residues. The V end lost 5 bases, the J end lost 0 bases, and 8 bases lay between the germline ends. Germline values: CDR1 MNHNS, CDR2 SASEGT. Here the CDR3 reads CASSRQISNQPQHF. CDR3 nucleotides: TGTGCCAGCAGTCGACAGATTAGCAATCAGCCCCAGCATTTT.

A few counts support this clonotype. V is TRBV11-1 and J is TRBJ2-1; no clear D gene. The CDR3 covers 14 residues. V lost 2 bases, J lost 9 bases, and 14 bases lay in between. The germline V gene encodes CDR1 SGHAT and CDR2 FQDESV (reference sequence). The CDR3 loop reads CASSLQMASPEQFF. Here the CDR3 DNA reads TGTGCCAGCAGCTTACAAATGGCTTCTCCTGAGCAGTTCTTC.